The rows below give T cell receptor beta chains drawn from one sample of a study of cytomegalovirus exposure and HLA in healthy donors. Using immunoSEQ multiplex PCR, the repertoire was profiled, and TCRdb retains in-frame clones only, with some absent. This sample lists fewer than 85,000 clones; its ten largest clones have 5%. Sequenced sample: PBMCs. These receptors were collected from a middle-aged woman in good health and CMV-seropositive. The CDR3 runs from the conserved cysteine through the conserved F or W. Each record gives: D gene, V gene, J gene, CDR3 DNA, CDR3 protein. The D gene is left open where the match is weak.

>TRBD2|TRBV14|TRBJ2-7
TGCGCCAGCAGCCTCGGGACTACAATCTACGAGCAGTACTTC
CASSLGTTIYEQYF
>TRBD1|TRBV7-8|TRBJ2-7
TGTGCCAGCAGCTTAGAGGGACAGGGGATCTCCTACGAGCAGTACTTC
CASSLEGQGISYEQYF
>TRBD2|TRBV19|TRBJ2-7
TGTGCCAGTAGTATAAGAGCGGGAGCTGGCTACGAGCAGTACTTC
CASSIRAGAGYEQYF
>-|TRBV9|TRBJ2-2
TGTGCCAGCAGCCCCCGGACAGTTAACACCGGGGAGCTGTTTTTT
CASSPRTVNTGELFF
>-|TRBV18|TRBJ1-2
TGTGCCAGCTCGAGTAAGAACAGGGAAGGTTACTATGGCTACACCTTC
CASSSKNREGYYGYTF
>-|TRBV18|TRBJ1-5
TGTGCCAGCTCGCCCCGAGGGGGTAGCAATCAGCCCCAGCATTTT
CASSPRGGSNQPQHF
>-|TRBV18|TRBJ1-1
TGTGCCAGCTCGAGGGAGCGGAACACTGAAGCTTTCTTT
CASSRERNTEAFF
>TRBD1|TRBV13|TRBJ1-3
TGTGCCAGCAGCTTGGACAGGGCTGGAAACACCATATATTTT
CASSLDRAGNTIYF
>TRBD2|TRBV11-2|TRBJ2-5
TGTGCCAGCAGCTTAGATGGGTTAGCGGGGGGCCTAGAGACCCAGTACTTC
CASSLDGLAGGLETQYF
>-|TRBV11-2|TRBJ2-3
TGTGCCAGCAGCCCATACCAAGCCACAGATACGCAGTATTTT
CASSPYQATDTQYF
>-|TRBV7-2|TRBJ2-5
TGTGCCAGCAGCTCGGGGGACTCGGAGGGAGAGACCCAGTACTTC
CASSSGDSEGETQYF
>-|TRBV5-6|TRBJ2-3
TGTGCCAGCAGCTTGCGGTTGAGCGCCACTAGCACAGATACGCAGTATTTT
CASSLRLSATSTDTQYF
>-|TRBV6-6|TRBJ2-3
TGTGCCAGCAGTTACACGGAGGAGGGCCCCACAGATACGCAGTATTTT
CASSYTEEGPTDTQYF
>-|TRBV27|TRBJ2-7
TGTGCCAGCAGTTTAAGGTGGCTAGCCAGCTCCTACGAGCAGTACTTC
CASSLRWLASSYEQYF
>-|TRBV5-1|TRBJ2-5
TGCGCCAGCAGTCCAGGGGCGCAAGCCCTTCAAGAGACCCAGTACTTC
CASSPGAQALQETQYF
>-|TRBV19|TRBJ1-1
TGTGCCAGTACCAAAGAAGGGCGACGGGGCACTGAAGCTTTCTTT
CASTKEGRRGTEAFF
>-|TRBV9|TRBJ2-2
TGTGCCAGCAGCGTAGGGGTGGGAGGAGGCACCGGGGAGCTGTTTTTT
CASSVGVGGGTGELFF
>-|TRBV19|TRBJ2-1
TGTGCCAGTAGAAGGGGTGGGTCGGACAATGAGCAGTTCTTC
CASRRGGSDNEQFF
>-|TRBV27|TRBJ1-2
TGTGCCAGCGGGGAGGGGAGAAGCTACACCTTC
CASGEGRSYTF
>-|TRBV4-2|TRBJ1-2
TGTGCCAGCAGCGAATTGGGGGGGGATGGCTACACCTTC
CASSELGGDGYTF
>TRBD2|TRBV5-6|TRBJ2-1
TGTGCCAGCAGCTCCTTAGCGGGGGCAGTATACAATGAGCAGTTCTTC
CASSSLAGAVYNEQFF
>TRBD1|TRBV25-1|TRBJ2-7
TGTGCCAGCAGTGAATGTGGGACAGGACTTTCGTACGAGCAGTACTTC
CASSECGTGLSYEQYF
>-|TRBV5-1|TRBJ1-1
TGCGCCAGCAGCTTGGAAGGGGTCACTGAAGCTTTCTTT
CASSLEGVTEAFF
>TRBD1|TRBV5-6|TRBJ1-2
TGTGCCAGCACCTACAGGGGGGGAGATGGCTACACCTTC
CASTYRGGDGYTF
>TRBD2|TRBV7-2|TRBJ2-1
TGTGCCAGCAGCTTGCGGACTAGCGGGAGGGGTGAGCAGTTCTTC
CASSLRTSGRGEQFF
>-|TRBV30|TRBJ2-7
TGTGCCTGGAGTGTAGGTAGAGCGGGCCCCTACGAGCAGTACTTC
CAWSVGRAGPYEQYF
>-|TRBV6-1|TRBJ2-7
TGTGCCAGCAGTGACGGATGGGGACTTTATACCTACGAGCAGTACTTC
CASSDGWGLYTYEQYF
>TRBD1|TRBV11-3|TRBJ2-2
TGTGCCAGCAGCCAAACAGGGGGGACAAACACCGGGGAGCTGTTTTTT
CASSQTGGTNTGELFF
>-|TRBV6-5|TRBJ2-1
TGTGCCAGCAGTTACTTCCGACTGGCTGAGCAGTTCTTC
CASSYFRLAEQFF
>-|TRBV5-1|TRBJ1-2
TGCGCCAGCAGCTTGGGAAACCCAGGGGATGGCTACACCTTC
CASSLGNPGDGYTF
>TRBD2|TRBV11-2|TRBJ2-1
TGTGCCAGCAGCTTAGGCGAAGGGACTAGCGGATCCTACAATGAGCAGTTCTTC
CASSLGEGTSGSYNEQFF
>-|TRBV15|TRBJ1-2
TGTGCCACCAGCAGAGATGGGGGCGGTGGCTACACCTTC
CATSRDGGGGYTF
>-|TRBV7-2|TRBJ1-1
TGTGCCAGCAGCTTAGTACAGACAGCTACTGAAGCTTTCTTT
CASSLVQTATEAFF
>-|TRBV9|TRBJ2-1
TGTGCCAGCAGCGTAGCAAGCGGATGGATGTCTGAGCAGTTCTTC
CASSVASGWMSEQFF
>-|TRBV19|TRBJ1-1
TGTGCCAGTAGTATCCCAGGCAAGAACACTGAAGCTTTCTTT
CASSIPGKNTEAFF
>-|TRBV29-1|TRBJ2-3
TGCAGCGTTTCATACAATACGCAGTATTTT
CSVSYNTQYF
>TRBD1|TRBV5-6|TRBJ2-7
TGTGCCAGCAGTCTTACACCGGGACAGGTATCCTACGAGCAGTACTTC
CASSLTPGQVSYEQYF